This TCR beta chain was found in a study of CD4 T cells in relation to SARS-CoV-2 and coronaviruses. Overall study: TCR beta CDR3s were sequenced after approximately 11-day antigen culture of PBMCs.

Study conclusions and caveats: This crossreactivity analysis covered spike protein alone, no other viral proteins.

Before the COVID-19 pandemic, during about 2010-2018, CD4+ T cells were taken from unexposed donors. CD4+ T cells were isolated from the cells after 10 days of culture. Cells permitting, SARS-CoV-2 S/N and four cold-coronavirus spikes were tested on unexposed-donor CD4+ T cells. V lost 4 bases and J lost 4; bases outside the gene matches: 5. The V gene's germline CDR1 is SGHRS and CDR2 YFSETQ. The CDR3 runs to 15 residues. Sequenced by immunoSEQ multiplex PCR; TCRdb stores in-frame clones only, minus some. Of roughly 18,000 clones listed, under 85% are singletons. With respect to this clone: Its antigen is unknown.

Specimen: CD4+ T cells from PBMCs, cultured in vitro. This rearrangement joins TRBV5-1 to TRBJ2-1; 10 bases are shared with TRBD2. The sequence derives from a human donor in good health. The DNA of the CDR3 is TGCGCCAGCAGCCGCCAGCGGGGGGGATACAATGAGCAGTTCTTC. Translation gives CASSRQRGGYNEQFF. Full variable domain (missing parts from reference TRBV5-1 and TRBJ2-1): KAGVTQTPRYLIKTRGQQVTLSCSPISGHRSVSWYQQTPGQGLQFLFEYFSETQRNKGNFPGRFSGRQFSNSRSEMNVSTLELGDSALYLCASSRQRGGYNEQFFGPGTRLTVL.